Shown below are 30 T cell receptor beta chains from a single sample sequenced in a study of T cell responses to AZD1222 COVID-19 vaccine. Data came from immunoSEQ multiplex PCR; TCRdb stores just in-frame clones and leaves some out. Of around 180,000 clones in the sample, almost 90% are singletons; the top ten hold about 0.49%. The sample in question was peripheral blood, obtained on day 0 of AZD1222 vaccination. The receptors shown here come from an adult in good health.

The V gene is TRBV5-8, the J gene TRBJ2-5, with 9 bases lining up with TRBD2. Trimming took 2 bases from V and 0 from J; bases not matched to a gene: 11. This CDR3 has 18 residues. The germline V gene has CDR1 SGHTS and CDR2 YDEGEE. CDR3 region: CASSLLGAGGGYQETQYF. CDR3 coding DNA: TGTGCCAGCAGCTTACTTGGAGCGGGGGGCGGGTACCAAGAGACCCAGTACTTC.

As concerns this clone: This same CDR3 is encoded by further DNA sequences in the sample. The rearrangement uses TRBV12-3 or TRBV12-4 and TRBJ1-2; D is undetermined. With 6 bases removed from V and 5 bases from J, the gap between germline ends came to 10 bases. The CDR3 length is 12 residues. The CDR3 loop is CASSTADYGYTF. CDR3 DNA sequence: TGTGCCAGCAGCACGGCAGATTATGGCTACACCTTC.

The CDR3 sequence: CATSSGTDLYNYGYTF. The CDR3 DNA is TGTGCCACCTCATCAGGGACAGACTTGTATAACTATGGCTACACCTTC. V gene TRBV7-9 combines with J gene TRBJ1-2; TRBD1 matches 7 bases. The CDR3 is made up of 16 amino acids. Germline values: CDR1 SEHNR, CDR2 FQNEAQ (reference sequence). V trimming: 10 bases; J trimming: 1 base; junction bases outside the gene matches: 15.

V is TRBV20-1 and J is TRBJ2-7; 8 nucleotides agree with TRBD1. The length of the CDR3 is 11 residues. Germline assignment: CDR1 DFQATT and CDR2 SNEGSKA (reference sequence). The V segment lost 5 bases and the J segment 6 bases; nucleotides outside the gene matches: 3. The CDR3 bases are TGCAGTGCTCCGACAGGGGCCGAGCAGTACTTC. It translates to CSAPTGAEQYF.

The J gene is TRBJ1-5, the V gene TRBV6-1; D possibly corresponds to TRBD1 (5 bases). CDR3 length: 14 amino acids. V lost 1 base, J lost 4 bases, and 8 bases lay in between. From germline, CDR1 is MNHNS and CDR2 SASEGT. CDR3 residues: CASSEEWGNQPQHF. DNA of the CDR3: TGTGCCAGCAGTGAAGAGTGGGGGAATCAGCCCCAGCATTTT.

The V and J genes are TRBV7-9 and TRBJ1-1; a weak D match, TRBD1 (5 bases). Germline CDR1 and CDR2: SEHNR and FQNEAQ (reference sequence). The V end was cut by 1 base, the J end by 2 bases, with 11 bases between. The CDR3 contains 15 residues. The CDR3 spells CASSLVRGANTEAFF. CDR3 sequence (DNA): TGTGCCAGCAGCTTAGTCCGGGGCGCAAACACTGAAGCTTTCTTT.

The chain uses TRBV11-2 and TRBJ1-1, with a possible D match to TRBD1 (5 bases). This CDR3 comprises 16 residues. With 1 base removed from V and 1 base from J, the gap between germline ends came to 13 bases. The germline V gene has CDR1 SGHAT and CDR2 FQNNGV. CDR3 sequence (DNA): TGTGCCAGCAGCTTAGTCCAGGGTTGGGGGAACACTGAAGCTTTCTTT. Translated, it gives CASSLVQGWGNTEAFF.

CDR3 residues: CASSPRTGGYPQPQHF. CDR3 nucleotide sequence: TGTGCCAGCAGCCCGCGGACAGGAGGGTATCCTCAGCCCCAGCATTTT. V gene TRBV4-2 combines with J gene TRBJ1-5, with TRBD1 matching 7 bases. Germline V gives CDR1 LGHNA, CDR2 YNFKEQ. The V gene end was trimmed by 4 bases and the J gene end by 6 bases; junction bases not matched to a gene: 12. There are 16 residues in the CDR3.

This CDR3 is CASSLASHNEKLFF. For the CDR3, the DNA is TGTGCCAGCAGTTTGGCAAGTCATAATGAAAAACTGTTTTTT. The gene calls are TRBV6-6 and TRBJ1-4; D uncertain. This CDR3 has 14 residues. The ends were cut back, 4 bases at V and 4 bases at J, with 10 bases in the middle. Germline CDR1 MNHNY, CDR2 SVGAGI (reference sequence).

This sequence joins TRBV6-6 and TRBJ2-3; 8 positions agree with TRBD1. The CDR3 extends over 15 amino acids. Per the germline V gene, CDR1 is MNHNY and CDR2 is SVGAGI (reference sequence). J lost 4 bases, V lost 10 bases, and 13 bases had no gene match. The CDR3 DNA sequence: TGTGCCACCCGCAGGGCCAGGGGGCCGGCAGATACGCAGTATTTT. It codes for CATRRARGPADTQYF.

V and J are TRBV5-7 and TRBJ1-4, with D unclear. TRBV5-7 is an ORF, with its function uncertain. With 0 bases removed from V and 7 bases from J, the gap between germline ends came to 10 bases. This CDR3 is built from 14 residues. The CDR3 loop reads CASSLGVIFEKLFF. CDR3 nucleotide sequence: TGTGCCAGCAGCTTGGGGGTTATTTTTGAAAAACTGTTTTTT.

This CDR3 reads CASSWGGAVYGYTF. In DNA, the CDR3 is TGTGCCAGCAGCTGGGGGGGCGCGGTCTATGGCTACACCTTC. The chain joins TRBV5-4 to TRBJ1-2; D is possibly TRBD1 (6 bases). This CDR3 is 14 amino acids long. CDR1 is SGHNT and CDR2 is YYREEE in the germline V gene (reference sequence). Trimming took off 3 bases at V and 4 bases at J, with 13 bases between the two ends.

V usage is TRBV7-6 and J usage is TRBJ2-5; D tentatively reads TRBD1 or TRBD2 (5 bases each). V was clipped by 6 bases and J by 5 bases, with 16 bases between them. This CDR3 region has 14 residues. Germline V gene data show CDR1 as SGHVS and CDR2 as FNYEAQ. CDR3 loop: CASRGGREWETQYF. CDR3 nucleotides: TGTGCCAGCAGGGGTGGCAGGGAGTGGGAGACCCAGTACTTC.

This clone appeared a single time. The chain links TRBV25-1 to TRBJ2-5, with D perhaps assigned TRBD1 or TRBD2 (5 bases each). CDR1 and CDR2 from the germline V gene are MGHDK and SYGVNS. The CDR3 spans 16 residues. Trimming stripped 5 bases from V and 3 bases from J, with 19 bases between. The CDR3 loop reads CASSRLAPGREETQYF. In nucleotides, the CDR3 is TGTGCCAGCAGTCGCTTGGCGCCGGGGCGGGAAGAGACCCAGTACTTC.

The chain uses TRBV5-1 and TRBJ1-4; the match to TRBD1 covers 9 bases. Trimming took 4 bases from V and 0 from J; bases not matched to a gene: 7. The CDR3 runs to 17 residues. Germline lookup yields CDR1 SGHRS and CDR2 YFSETQ. The DNA of the CDR3 is TGCGCCAGCAGCCCGGCGGGACAGGGTGCAACTAATGAAAAACTGTTTTTT. This translates into CASSPAGQGATNEKLFF.

This rearrangement joins TRBV6-6 to TRBJ2-7; no firm D call. The CDR3 spans 15 residues. V lost 0 bases to trimming and J lost 1 base, with 10 bases between them. The germline CDR1 and CDR2 sequences are MNHNY and SVGAGI (reference sequence). As DNA, the CDR3 is TGTGCCAGCAGTTACTCTTTTGACCGATCCTACGAGCAGTACTTC. Translation gives CASSYSFDRSYEQYF.

Details on this clone: The same CDR3 can be traced to other DNA sequences in this sample. The chain has TRBV19 and TRBJ2-2, with 11 bases matching TRBD1. The germline CDR1 and CDR2 sequences are LNHDA and SQIVND (reference sequence). The CDR3 runs to 16 residues. V dropped 9 bases and J dropped 4; count of bases not matched to a gene: 10. The CDR3 region has the DNA TGTGCCAGCTCGAGAGGACAGGGGGCCGGCACCGGGGAGCTGTTTTTT. Translating it yields CASSRGQGAGTGELFF.

The chain couples TRBV4-2 to TRBJ2-1; D ambiguous. Germline-derived CDR1 and CDR2 are LGHNA and YNFKEQ. With 4 bases removed from V and 2 bases from J, the gap between germline ends came to 12 bases. The length of the CDR3 is 15 residues. The CDR3 region is CASSRQLSTYNEQFF. DNA of the CDR3: TGTGCCAGCAGCCGTCAACTAAGCACCTACAATGAGCAGTTCTTC.

The DNA for the CDR3 is TGTGCCTGGAGTGTATCACTCGTGACCCAGTACTTC. It yields the protein CAWSVSLVTQYF. The chain has TRBV30 and TRBJ2-5; D call uncertain. The germline CDR1 and CDR2 sequences are GTSNPN and SVGIG (reference sequence). V was clipped by 0 bases and J by 7 bases, with 9 bases between them. The CDR3 extends over 12 amino acids.

V and J are TRBV6-5 and TRBJ2-2; 7 bases match TRBD2. J was trimmed by 6 bases and V by 0 bases; bases with no gene match: 7. Looked up from germline, CDR1 is MNHEY and CDR2 is SVGAGI. The CDR3 is 16 amino acids. The chain's CDR3 is CASSYSGGGRSGELFF. CDR3 in DNA: TGTGCCAGCAGTTACTCTGGGGGGGGTAGATCCGGGGAGCTGTTTTTT.

The chain joins TRBV6-5 to TRBJ1-2; 7 bases line up with TRBD1. The ends lost 0 bases at V and 4 bases at J; junction bases unmatched: 8. Germline V CDR1 and CDR2: MNHEY, SVGAGI. The length of the CDR3 is 16 residues. The CDR3 sequence is CASSYSGQLPPYGYTF. The CDR3 bases are TGTGCCAGCAGTTACTCGGGACAGCTTCCTCCCTATGGCTACACCTTC.

The genes are TRBV27 and TRBJ1-2; TRBD1 might be the D (6 bases). Germline assignment: CDR1 MNHEY and CDR2 SMNVEV (reference sequence). The V end lost 6 bases, the J end lost 7 bases, and 18 bases lay between the germline ends. The CDR3 has 14 residues. This CDR3 reads CASSIRGGAAGYTF. CDR3 in DNA: TGTGCCAGCAGCATACGCGGGGGGGCGGCTGGCTACACCTTC.

This clone was detected a few times. The genes are TRBV6-4 and TRBJ2-3, with TRBD2 matching 7 bases. Germline trimming cut 8 bases from V and 2 bases from J; bases unmatched to any gene: 4. The CDR3 sequence is 13 residues long. The germline CDR1 and CDR2 sequences are MRHNA and SNTAGT. The CDR3 loop is CASGEGHTDTQYF. CDR3 bases: TGTGCCAGCGGGGAGGGTCACACAGATACGCAGTATTTT.

This sequence joins TRBV30 and TRBJ2-1, with D maybe TRBD2 (6 bases). Germline CDR1 and CDR2: GTSNPN and SVGIG (reference sequence). Trimming pared 2 bases from V and 0 bases from J, leaving 14 bases between. This CDR3 has 16 residues. The CDR3 nucleotides read TGTGCCTGGAGTAGGGGAGGTAGGGGCTCCTACAATGAGCAGTTCTTC. It encodes CAWSRGGRGSYNEQFF.

The V call is TRBV6-2 or TRBV6-3, the J call TRBJ2-2; 12 bases agree with TRBD2. The CDR3 is 17 amino acids. The V gene's germline CDR1 is MNHEY and CDR2 SVGEGT. Losses at the gene ends were 2 bases for V and 0 bases for J; bases not matched to a gene: 1. DNA for the CDR3: TGTGCCAGCAGTTACCCTAGCGGGGGGGCGAACACCGGGGAGCTGTTTTTT. It translates to CASSYPSGGANTGELFF.

This sequence joins TRBV7-2 and TRBJ1-5, with unresolved D. The V and J ends lost 2 bases and 0 bases respectively, with 8 bases between them. CDR1 and CDR2 from the germline V gene are SGHTA and FQGNSA. This CDR3 has 15 amino acids. The CDR3 DNA is TGTGCCAGCAGCTTACCGGGCGATAGCAATCAGCCCCAGCATTTT. Its translation is CASSLPGDSNQPQHF.

The V and J genes are TRBV19 and TRBJ2-1; 11 positions agree with TRBD2. This CDR3 comprises 15 residues. Germline CDR1 LNHDA, CDR2 SQIVND (reference sequence). V shed 6 bases and J 4 bases; nucleotides not matched to a gene: 5. The CDR3: CASRPGTSGYNEQFF. The CDR3 DNA reads as TGTGCCAGTAGGCCCGGGACTAGCGGTTACAATGAGCAGTTCTTC.

In nucleotides, the CDR3 is TGTGCCAGCAGCGTAGGCAACCCCGGACTAGGGGAGCAGTACTTC. The encoded protein is CASSVGNPGLGEQYF. V gene TRBV9 combines with J gene TRBJ2-7; 7 bases align to TRBD2. CDR3 size: 15 residues. Germline V gene lookup returns CDR1 SGDLS and CDR2 YYNGEE. Trimming took 0 bases from V and 7 from J; bases not matched to a gene: 10.

J is TRBJ2-7 and V is TRBV6-5; 10 bases are a match to TRBD1. Germline-derived CDR1 and CDR2 are MNHEY and SVGAGI. Germline trimming cut 6 bases from V and 7 bases from J; bases unmatched to any gene: 6. CDR3 length: 13 residues. The CDR3 nucleotides read TGTGCCAGCAGCTCCGGGACAGGGGTTGAGCAGTACTTC. Translated, it gives CASSSGTGVEQYF.

The chain uses TRBV5-6 and TRBJ1-6; D is unclear. Germline-derived CDR1 and CDR2 are SGHDT and YYEEEE. The CDR3 is 14 amino acids. The V end was cut by 0 bases, the J end by 6 bases, with 7 bases between. The CDR3 bases are TGTGCCAGCAGCTTGGGCAGCCTTAATTCACCCCTCCACTTT. It codes for CASSLGSLNSPLHF.